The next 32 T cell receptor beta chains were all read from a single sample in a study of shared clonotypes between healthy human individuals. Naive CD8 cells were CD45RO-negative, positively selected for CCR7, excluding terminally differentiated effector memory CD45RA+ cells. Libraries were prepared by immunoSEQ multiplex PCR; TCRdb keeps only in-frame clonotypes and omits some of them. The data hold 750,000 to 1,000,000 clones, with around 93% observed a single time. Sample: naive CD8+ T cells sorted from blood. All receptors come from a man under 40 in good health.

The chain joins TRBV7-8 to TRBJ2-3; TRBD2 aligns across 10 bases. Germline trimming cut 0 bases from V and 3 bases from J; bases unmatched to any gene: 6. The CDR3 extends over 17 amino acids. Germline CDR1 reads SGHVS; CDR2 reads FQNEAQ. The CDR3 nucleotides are TGTGCCAGCAGCTTAGCGCTAGCGGGAGTTCGAACAGATACGCAGTATTTT. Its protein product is CASSLALAGVRTDTQYF.

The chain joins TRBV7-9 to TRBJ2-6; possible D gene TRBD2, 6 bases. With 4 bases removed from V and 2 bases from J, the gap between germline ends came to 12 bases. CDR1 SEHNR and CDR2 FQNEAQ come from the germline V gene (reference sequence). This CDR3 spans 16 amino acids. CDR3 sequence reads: CASSSPLATGANVLTF. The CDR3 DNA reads TGTGCCAGCAGCTCCCCCCTAGCGACTGGGGCCAACGTCCTGACTTTC.

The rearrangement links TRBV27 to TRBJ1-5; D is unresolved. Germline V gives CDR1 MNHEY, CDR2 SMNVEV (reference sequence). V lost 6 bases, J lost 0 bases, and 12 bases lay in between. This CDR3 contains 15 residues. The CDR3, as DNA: TGTGCCAGCAGGCCCCGCACTGCTAGCAATCAGCCCCAGCATTTT. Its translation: CASRPRTASNQPQHF.

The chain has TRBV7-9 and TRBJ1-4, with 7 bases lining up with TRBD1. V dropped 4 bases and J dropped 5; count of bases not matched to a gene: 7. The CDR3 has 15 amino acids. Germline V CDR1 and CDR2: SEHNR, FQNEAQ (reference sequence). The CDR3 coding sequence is TGTGCCAGCAGCTACAAACAGGGGCCGAATGAAAAACTGTTTTTT. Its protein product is CASSYKQGPNEKLFF.

Here the CDR3 reads CASSERLVGRFGTDTQYF. The CDR3, as DNA: TGTGCCAGCAGTGAGCGGTTGGTCGGGAGGTTCGGCACAGATACGCAGTATTTT. This chain joins TRBV2 and TRBJ2-3; 7 bases fit TRBD2. V lost 3 bases and J lost 1; bases outside the gene matches: 13. Looked up from germline, CDR1 is SNHLY and CDR2 is FYNNEI. The CDR3 totals 18 residues.

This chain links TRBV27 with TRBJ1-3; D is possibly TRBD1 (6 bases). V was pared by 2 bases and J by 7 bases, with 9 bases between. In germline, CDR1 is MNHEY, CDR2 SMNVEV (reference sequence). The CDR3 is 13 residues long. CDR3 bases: TGTGCCAGCAGTTTAGGAGGGGGGAACACCATATATTTT. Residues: CASSLGGGNTIYF.

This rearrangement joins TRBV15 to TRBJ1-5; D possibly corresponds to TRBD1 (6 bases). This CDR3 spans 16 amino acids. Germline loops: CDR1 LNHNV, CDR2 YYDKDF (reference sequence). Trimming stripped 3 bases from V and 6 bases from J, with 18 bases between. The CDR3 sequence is CATSSHPIGGLQPQHF. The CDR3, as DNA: TGTGCCACCAGCAGTCACCCGATCGGGGGCCTTCAGCCCCAGCATTTT.

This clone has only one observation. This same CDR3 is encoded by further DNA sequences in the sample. The CDR3 region has the DNA TGTGCCAGCAGCGTAGGTGGGTCCGGGGAGCTGTTTTTT. This translates into CASSVGGSGELFF. The chain couples TRBV9 to TRBJ2-2; D is undetermined. The germline gives CDR1 SGDLS, CDR2 YYNGEE. CDR3 length equals 13 residues. V lost 0 bases, J lost 6 bases, and 6 bases lay in between.

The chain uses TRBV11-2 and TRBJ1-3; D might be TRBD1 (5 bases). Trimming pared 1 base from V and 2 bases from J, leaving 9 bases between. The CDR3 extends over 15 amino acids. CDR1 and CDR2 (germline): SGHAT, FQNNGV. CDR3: CASSLASGPGNTIYF. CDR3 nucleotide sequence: TGTGCCAGCAGCTTAGCTTCAGGGCCTGGAAACACCATATATTTT.

DNA for the CDR3: TGTGCCTGGAGTCACAGTAATGAGCAGTTCTTC. It encodes CAWSHSNEQFF. The V call is TRBV30, the J call TRBJ2-1; no definite D call. Germline V lookup: CDR1 GTSNPN, CDR2 SVGIG (reference sequence). The CDR3 loop spans 11 amino acids. Trimming took off 2 bases at V and 7 bases at J, with 6 bases between the two ends.

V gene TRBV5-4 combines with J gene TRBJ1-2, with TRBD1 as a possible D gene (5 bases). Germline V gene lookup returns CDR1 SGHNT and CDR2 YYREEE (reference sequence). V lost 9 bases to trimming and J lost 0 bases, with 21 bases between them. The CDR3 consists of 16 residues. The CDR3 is CATFAGNAQANYGYTF. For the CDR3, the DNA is TGTGCCACCTTCGCAGGGAACGCCCAAGCTAACTATGGCTACACCTTC.

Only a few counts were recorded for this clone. The chain's CDR3 is CASSYYSGELFF. CDR3 bases: TGTGCCAGCAGTTACTACTCCGGGGAGCTGTTTTTT. The chain employs TRBV6-5 and TRBJ2-2; the D is unclear. The V gene's germline CDR1 is MNHEY and CDR2 SVGAGI. The CDR3 sequence is 12 residues long. V was trimmed by 1 base and J by 6 bases, leaving 3 bases between them.

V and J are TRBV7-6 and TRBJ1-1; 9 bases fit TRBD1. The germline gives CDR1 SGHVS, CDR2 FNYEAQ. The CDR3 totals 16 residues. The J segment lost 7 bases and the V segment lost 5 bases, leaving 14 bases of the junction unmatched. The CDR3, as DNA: TGTGCCAGCAGCAAAGGGGTCTGGGACAGGGAAGTTGAAGCTTTCTTT. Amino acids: CASSKGVWDREVEAFF.

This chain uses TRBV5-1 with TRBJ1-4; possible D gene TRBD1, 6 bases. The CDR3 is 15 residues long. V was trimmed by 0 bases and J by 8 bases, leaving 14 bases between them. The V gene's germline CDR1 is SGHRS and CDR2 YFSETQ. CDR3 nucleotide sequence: TGCGCCAGCAGCTTGGTGGCGCAGGGGCCCGAAAAACTGTTTTTT. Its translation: CASSLVAQGPEKLFF.

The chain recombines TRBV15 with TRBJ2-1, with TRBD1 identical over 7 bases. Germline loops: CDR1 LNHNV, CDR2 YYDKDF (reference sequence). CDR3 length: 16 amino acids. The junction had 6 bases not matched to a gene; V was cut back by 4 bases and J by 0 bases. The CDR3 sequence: CATSISGQSSYNEQFF. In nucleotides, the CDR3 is TGTGCCACCAGCATCTCGGGACAGAGCTCCTACAATGAGCAGTTCTTC.

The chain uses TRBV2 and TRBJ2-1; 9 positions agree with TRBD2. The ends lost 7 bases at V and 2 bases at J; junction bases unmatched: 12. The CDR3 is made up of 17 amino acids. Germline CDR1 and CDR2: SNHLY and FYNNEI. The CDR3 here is CASNIPSGNLAYNEQFF. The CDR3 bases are TGTGCCAGCAACATCCCTAGCGGGAATTTGGCCTACAATGAGCAGTTCTTC.

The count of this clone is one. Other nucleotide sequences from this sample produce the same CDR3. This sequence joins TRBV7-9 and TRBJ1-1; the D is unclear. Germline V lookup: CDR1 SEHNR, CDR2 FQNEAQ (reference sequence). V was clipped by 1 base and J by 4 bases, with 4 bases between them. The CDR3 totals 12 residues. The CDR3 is CASSLVSTEAFF. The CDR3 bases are TGTGCCAGCAGCTTAGTCAGCACTGAAGCTTTCTTT.

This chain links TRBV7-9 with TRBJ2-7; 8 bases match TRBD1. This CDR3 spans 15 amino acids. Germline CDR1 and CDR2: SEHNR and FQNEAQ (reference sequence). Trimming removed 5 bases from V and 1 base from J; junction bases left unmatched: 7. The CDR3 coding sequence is TGTGCCAGCAGCCCCCGGGACAGGCTATCCTACGAGCAGTACTTC. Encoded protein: CASSPRDRLSYEQYF. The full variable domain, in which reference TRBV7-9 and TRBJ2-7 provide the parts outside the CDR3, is DTGVSQNPRHKITKRGQNVTFRCDPISEHNRLYWYRQTLGQGPEFLTYFQNEAQLEKSRLLSDRFSAERPKGSFSTLEIQRTEQGDSAMYLCASSPRDRLSYEQYFGPGTRLTVT.

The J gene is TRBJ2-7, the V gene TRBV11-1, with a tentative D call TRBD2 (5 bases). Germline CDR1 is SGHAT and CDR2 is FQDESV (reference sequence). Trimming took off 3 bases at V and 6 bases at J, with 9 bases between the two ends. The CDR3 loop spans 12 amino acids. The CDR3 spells CASSFLASEQYF. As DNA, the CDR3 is TGTGCCAGCAGCTTCCTAGCTTCCGAGCAGTACTTC.

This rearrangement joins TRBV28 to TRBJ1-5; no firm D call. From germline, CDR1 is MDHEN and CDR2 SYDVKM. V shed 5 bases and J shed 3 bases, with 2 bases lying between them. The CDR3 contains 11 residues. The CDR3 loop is CASSDNQPQHF. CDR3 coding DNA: TGTGCCAGCAGTGACAATCAGCCCCAGCATTTT.

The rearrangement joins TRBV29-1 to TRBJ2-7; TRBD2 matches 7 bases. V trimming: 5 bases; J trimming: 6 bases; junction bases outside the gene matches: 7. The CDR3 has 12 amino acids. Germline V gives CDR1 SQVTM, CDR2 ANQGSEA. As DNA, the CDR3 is TGCAGCGTTTCGGGGGGACTTGGCGAGCAGTACTTC. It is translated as CSVSGGLGEQYF.

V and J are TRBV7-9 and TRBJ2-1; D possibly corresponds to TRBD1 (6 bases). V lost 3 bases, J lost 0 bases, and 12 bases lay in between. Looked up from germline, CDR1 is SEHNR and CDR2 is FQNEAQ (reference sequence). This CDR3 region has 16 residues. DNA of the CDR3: TGTGCCAGCAGCTTCGATAGGGGGAACTCCTACAATGAGCAGTTCTTC. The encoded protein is CASSFDRGNSYNEQFF.

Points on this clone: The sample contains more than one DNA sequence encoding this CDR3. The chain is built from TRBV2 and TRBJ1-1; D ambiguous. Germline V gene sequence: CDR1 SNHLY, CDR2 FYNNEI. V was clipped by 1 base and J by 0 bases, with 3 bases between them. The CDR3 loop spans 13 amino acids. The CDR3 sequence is CASSEEVNTEAFF. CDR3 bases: TGTGCCAGCAGTGAAGAGGTGAACACTGAAGCTTTCTTT.

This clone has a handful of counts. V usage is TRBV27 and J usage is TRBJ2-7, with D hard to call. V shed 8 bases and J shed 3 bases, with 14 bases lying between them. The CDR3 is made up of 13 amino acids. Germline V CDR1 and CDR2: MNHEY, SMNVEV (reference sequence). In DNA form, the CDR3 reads TGTGCCAGCGCCCGAGAAATTCTCTACGAGCAGTACTTC. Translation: CASAREILYEQYF.

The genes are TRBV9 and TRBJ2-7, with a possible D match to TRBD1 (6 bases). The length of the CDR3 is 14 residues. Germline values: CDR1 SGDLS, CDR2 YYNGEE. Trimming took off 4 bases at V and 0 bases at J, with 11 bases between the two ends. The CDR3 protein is CASSPRDTSYEQYF. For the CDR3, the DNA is TGTGCCAGCAGCCCCCGGGACACCTCCTACGAGCAGTACTTC.

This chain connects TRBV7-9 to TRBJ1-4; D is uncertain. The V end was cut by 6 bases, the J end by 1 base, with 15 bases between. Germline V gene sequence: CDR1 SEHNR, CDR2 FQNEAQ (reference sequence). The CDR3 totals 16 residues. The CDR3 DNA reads TGTGCCAGCAGGAACGGCCTCTTAGGAACTAATGAAAAACTGTTTTTT. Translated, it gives CASRNGLLGTNEKLFF.

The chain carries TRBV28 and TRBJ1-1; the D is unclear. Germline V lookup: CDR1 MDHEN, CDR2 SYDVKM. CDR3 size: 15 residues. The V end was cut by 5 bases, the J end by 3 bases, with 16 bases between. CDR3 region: CASSAPHGGYTEAFF. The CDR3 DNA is TGTGCCAGCAGTGCACCTCACGGCGGGTACACTGAAGCTTTCTTT.

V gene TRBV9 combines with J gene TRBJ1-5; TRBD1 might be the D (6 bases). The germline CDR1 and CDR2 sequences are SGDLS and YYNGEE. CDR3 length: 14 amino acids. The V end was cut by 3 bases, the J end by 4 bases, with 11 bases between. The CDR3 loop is CASSAGQMNQPQHF. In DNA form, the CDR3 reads TGTGCCAGCAGCGCCGGACAGATGAATCAGCCCCAGCATTTT.

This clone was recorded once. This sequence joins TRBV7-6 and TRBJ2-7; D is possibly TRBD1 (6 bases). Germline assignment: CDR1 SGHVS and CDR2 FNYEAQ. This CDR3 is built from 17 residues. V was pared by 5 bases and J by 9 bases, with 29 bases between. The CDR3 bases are TGTGCCAGCAGCCGTAAACAGGGTCGGAAGGTTGAGGCTGCGCAGTACTTC. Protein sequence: CASSRKQGRKVEAAQYF.

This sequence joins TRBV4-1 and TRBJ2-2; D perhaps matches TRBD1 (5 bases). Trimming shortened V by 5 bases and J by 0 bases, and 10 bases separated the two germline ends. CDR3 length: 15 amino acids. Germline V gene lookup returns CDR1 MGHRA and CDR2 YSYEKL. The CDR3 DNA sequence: TGCGCCAGCAGCTCGCAGGGTACGAACACCGGGGAGCTGTTTTTT. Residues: CASSSQGTNTGELFF.

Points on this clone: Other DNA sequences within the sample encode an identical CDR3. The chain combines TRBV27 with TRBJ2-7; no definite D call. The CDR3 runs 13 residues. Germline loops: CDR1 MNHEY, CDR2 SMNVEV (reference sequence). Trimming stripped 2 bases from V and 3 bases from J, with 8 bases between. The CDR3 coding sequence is TGTGCCAGCAGTTTAGGGCTCCACTACGAGCAGTACTTC. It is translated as CASSLGLHYEQYF.

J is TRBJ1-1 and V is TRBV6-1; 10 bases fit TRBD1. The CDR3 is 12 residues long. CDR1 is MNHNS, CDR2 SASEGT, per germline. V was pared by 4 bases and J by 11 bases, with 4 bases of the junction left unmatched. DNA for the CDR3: TGTGCCAGCAGTGTCCCGGGACAGGGGGCTTTCTTT. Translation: CASSVPGQGAFF.